These 30 T cell receptor beta chains were all obtained from the same sample, sequenced in a study of cytomegalovirus exposure and HLA in healthy donors. Researchers ran the PCR with 60 Vbeta and 13 Jbeta primers. Sequenced by immunoSEQ multiplex PCR; TCRdb stores in-frame clones only, minus some. The table shows about 130,000 clones, with around 80% occurring only once. The sequencing input was PBMCs. All receptors derive from a woman aged 40 to 50 in good health and CMV-seronegative.

The J gene is TRBJ2-3, the V gene TRBV27; the match to TRBD2 covers 8 bases. From germline, CDR1 is MNHEY and CDR2 SMNVEV (reference sequence). Trimming at V came to 3 bases and at J to 0 bases, leaving 11 bases not matched to a gene. The CDR3 extends over 18 amino acids. This chain's CDR3 is CASSFLGSGGMSTDTQYF. The CDR3, as DNA: TGTGCCAGCAGTTTCCTCGGCTCGGGGGGGATGAGCACAGATACGCAGTATTTT.

The V gene is TRBV18, the J gene TRBJ2-3; 12 nucleotides agree with TRBD2. Trimming cost V 6 bases and J 6 bases; bases outside gene matches: 4. This CDR3 contains 14 residues. Germline assignment: CDR1 KGHSH and CDR2 LQKENI. The CDR3 nucleotides are TGTGCCAGCTCCCCTGGGACTAGCGGGGATACGCAGTATTTT. Translated: CASSPGTSGDTQYF.

In this sample, this clone turned up once. The V call is TRBV19, the J call TRBJ1-1, with unresolved D. V shed 4 bases and J shed 0 bases, with 12 bases lying between them. CDR3 length equals 15 residues. The germline V gene has CDR1 LNHDA and CDR2 SQIVND (reference sequence). In nucleotides, the CDR3 is TGTGCCAGTAGTAACCAACCAACACTGAACACTGAAGCTTTCTTT. Translated, it gives CASSNQPTLNTEAFF.

The chain employs TRBV28 and TRBJ1-2, with D tentatively TRBD1 (6 bases). Per the germline V gene, CDR1 is MDHEN and CDR2 is SYDVKM. Trimming pared 5 bases from V and 0 bases from J, leaving 7 bases between. The CDR3 runs to 13 residues. The CDR3 reads CASSQGTNYGYTF. The CDR3 DNA reads as TGTGCCAGCAGTCAGGGGACTAACTATGGCTACACCTTC.

In regard to this clone: The germline gene is not matched at one end of the junction; a read error may be the cause. The gene calls are TRBV30 and TRBJ2-6; a possible D gene is TRBD1 (5 bases). Germline CDR1 is GTSNPN and CDR2 is SVGIG (reference sequence). The CDR3 is 13 residues long. CDR3 residues: CAFGESGANGLTF. Here the CDR3 DNA reads TGTGCCTTTGGAGAGTCTGGGGCCAACGGCCTGACTTTC. The full variable domain, with the rest looked up from reference TRBV30 and TRBJ2-6, is SQTIHQWPATLVQPVGSPLSLECTVEGTSNPNLYWYRQAAGRGLQLLFYSVGIGQISSEVPQNLSASRPQDRQFILSSKKLLLSDSGFYLCAFGESGANGLTFGAGSRLTVL.

This clone was seen only a few times. The genes are TRBV27 and TRBJ1-2, with a tentative D call TRBD1 (5 bases). Trimming pared 5 bases from V and 7 bases from J, leaving 17 bases between. Germline V gene sequence: CDR1 MNHEY, CDR2 SMNVEV (reference sequence). The CDR3 sequence is 14 residues long. CDR3 coding DNA: TGTGCCAGCAGTGTCCAGGGTAGTCCTAGTGGCTACACCTTC. Translated, it gives CASSVQGSPSGYTF.

This clone was counted once. As DNA, the CDR3 is TGTGCCAGCAGCCAAGCGGGAGGGCCTGTCTACGAGCAGTACTTC. It codes for CASSQAGGPVYEQYF. The rearrangement uses TRBV14 and TRBJ2-7; TRBD2 matches at 8 bases. J lost 3 bases, V lost 1 base, and 5 bases had no gene match. CDR3 length: 15 residues. Per the germline V gene, CDR1 is SGHDN and CDR2 is FVKESK.

The gene calls are TRBV4-1 and TRBJ2-3, with 11 bases that match TRBD2. Germline trimming cut 4 bases from V and 2 bases from J; bases unmatched to any gene: 5. Per the germline V gene, CDR1 is MGHRA and CDR2 is YSYEKL. This CDR3 has 16 residues. CDR3 region: CASSLSGGANTDTQYF. For the CDR3, the DNA is TGCGCCAGCAGCCTTAGCGGGGGGGCGAACACAGATACGCAGTATTTT.

The genes are TRBV13 and TRBJ2-3, with 9 bases lining up with TRBD1. J gave up 2 bases and V 6 bases, and 6 bases lay outside the gene matches. The germline CDR1 and CDR2 sequences are PRHDT and FYEKMQ (reference sequence). The CDR3 is 15 amino acids. The CDR3 here is CASSPGTGFTDTQYF. The CDR3 nucleotides are TGTGCCAGCAGTCCCGGGACAGGGTTCACAGATACGCAGTATTTT.

V usage is TRBV29-1 and J usage is TRBJ2-1, with TRBD2 as a possible D gene (6 bases). Trimming took 7 bases from V and 13 from J, leaving 14 bases between them. The germline V gene has CDR1 SQVTM and CDR2 ANQGSEA. The CDR3 covers 10 residues. The CDR3 bases are TGCAGCGCTGGACACGGACTACAGTTCTTC. Its translation is CSAGHGLQFF.

This clone occurred once. The genes are TRBV7-2 and TRBJ1-5; a weak D match, TRBD1 (5 bases). The CDR3 sequence is 17 residues long. From germline, CDR1 is SGHTA and CDR2 FQGNSA. V lost 4 bases, J lost 1 base, and 17 bases lay in between. The chain's CDR3 is CASSSRGGVGSNQPQHF. In DNA form, the CDR3 reads TGTGCCAGCAGCTCTCGGGGGGGGGTCGGGAGCAATCAGCCCCAGCATTTT.

J is TRBJ2-7 and V is TRBV28, with 16 bases matching TRBD2. Losses at the gene ends were 8 bases for V and 4 bases for J; bases not matched to a gene: 14. CDR1 is MDHEN, CDR2 SYDVKM, per germline. CDR3 size: 18 residues. The CDR3, as DNA: TGTGCCAGCTCGATCGTGGGACTAGCGGGAGGGCCAGTTTACGAGCAGTACTTC. It yields the protein CASSIVGLAGGPVYEQYF.

The chain links TRBV7-6 to TRBJ1-3; no reliable D call. From germline, CDR1 is SGHVS and CDR2 FNYEAQ. The germline V and J ends were trimmed by 0 bases and 0 bases, with 6 bases remaining between them. This CDR3 is built from 15 residues. The CDR3, as DNA: TGTGCCAGCAGCTTAGCGGCCGCCTCTGGAAACACCATATATTTT. Protein sequence: CASSLAAASGNTIYF.

This clone appeared a few times. The chain recombines TRBV28 with TRBJ1-4; 10 bases agree with TRBD1. J was trimmed by 5 bases and V by 6 bases; bases with no gene match: 6. The CDR3 extends over 15 amino acids. Germline V CDR1 and CDR2: MDHEN, SYDVKM. CDR3 sequence (DNA): TGTGCCAGCAGACAGGAGGGACAGGGGAATGAAAAACTGTTTTTT. It yields the protein CASRQEGQGNEKLFF.

Here the CDR3 DNA reads TGCGCCAGCAGCTACGGCGGGCCTGGAGAGACCCAGTACTTC. Its protein product is CASSYGGPGETQYF. The V call is TRBV5-1, the J call TRBJ2-5; possibly TRBD2 for D (5 bases). Trimming left V 3 bases short and J 4 bases short, with 13 bases between. The CDR3 spans 14 residues. CDR1 is SGHRS and CDR2 is YFSETQ in the germline V gene. Looking up the rest from reference TRBV5-1 and TRBJ2-5 gives the full variable domain: KAGVTQTPRYLIKTRGQQVTLSCSPISGHRSVSWYQQTPGQGLQFLFEYFSETQRNKGNFPGRFSGRQFSNSRSEMNVSTLELGDSALYLCASSYGGPGETQYFGPGTRLLVL.

This chain uses TRBV18 with TRBJ1-1; TRBD1 might be the D (6 bases). Germline V gene data show CDR1 as KGHSH and CDR2 as LQKENI. The CDR3 runs 15 residues. V lost 3 bases to trimming and J lost 4 bases, with 15 bases between them. The CDR3 here is CASSPGQGIRTEAFF. The CDR3 region has the DNA TGTGCCAGCTCACCCGGGCAGGGGATACGCACTGAAGCTTTCTTT.

The V call is TRBV2, the J call TRBJ2-1, with 16 bases identical to TRBD2. This CDR3 is built from 15 residues. Germline-derived CDR1 and CDR2 are SNHLY and FYNNEI. V lost 6 bases and J lost 5; bases outside the gene matches: 1. This chain's CDR3 is CASRGTSGGDNEQFF. The DNA for the CDR3 is TGTGCCAGCAGGGGGACTAGCGGGGGGGACAATGAGCAGTTCTTC.

The rearrangement links TRBV5-1 to TRBJ1-2; TRBD1 agrees at 7 bases. Germline CDR1 reads SGHRS; CDR2 reads YFSETQ. This CDR3 is 14 amino acids long. V gave up 3 bases and J gave up 4 bases; unmatched junction bases: 6. The CDR3 bases are TGCGCCAGCAGCTCACTCGACAGGGTCTATGGCTACACCTTC. It specifies CASSSLDRVYGYTF.

This clone has a handful of counts. The CDR3 loop reads CASRKDRGTYEQYF. In DNA, the CDR3 is TGCGCCAGCAGGAAGGACAGGGGGACCTACGAGCAGTACTTC. The rearrangement links TRBV5-1 to TRBJ2-7; 10 nucleotides match TRBD1. CDR3 length: 14 amino acids. Looked up from germline, CDR1 is SGHRS and CDR2 is YFSETQ. J was trimmed by 2 bases and V by 5 bases; bases with no gene match: 4.

The rearrangement links TRBV28 to TRBJ2-6, with a possible D match to TRBD1 (6 bases). The germline V gene encodes CDR1 MDHEN and CDR2 SYDVKM. The CDR3 has 15 residues. Trimming removed 5 bases at V and 4 bases at J, with 12 bases between. CDR3 bases: TGTGCCAGCAGTGAGCCTGGGGGCGGGGCCAACGTCCTGACTTTC. Protein sequence: CASSEPGGGANVLTF.

The genes are TRBV7-9 and TRBJ2-2, with 12 bases that match TRBD1. Germline loops: CDR1 SEHNR, CDR2 FQNEAQ (reference sequence). The CDR3 extends over 14 amino acids. Losses at the gene ends were 11 bases for V and 7 bases for J; bases not matched to a gene: 8. The CDR3 loop is CAARGQGAGGELFF. The CDR3 DNA is TGTGCCGCACGGGGACAGGGGGCCGGCGGGGAGCTGTTTTTT.

The chain uses TRBV6-6 and TRBJ1-1; D ambiguous. V lost 7 bases and J lost 0, with 9 bases in between. Germline assignment: CDR1 MNHNY and CDR2 SVGAGI (reference sequence). The CDR3 is made up of 13 amino acids. The CDR3 loop is CASMRVLNTEAFF. CDR3 sequence (DNA): TGTGCCAGCATGAGGGTTTTGAACACTGAAGCTTTCTTT.

V and J are TRBV19 and TRBJ1-5; 7 bases match TRBD1. Germline values: CDR1 LNHDA, CDR2 SQIVND (reference sequence). The CDR3 is 16 residues long. V was clipped by 6 bases and J by 3 bases; unmatched bases: 11. The DNA for the CDR3 is TGTGCCAGTAGCAAAACTCACGGGACAGCCAATCAGCCCCAGCATTTT. It translates to CASSKTHGTANQPQHF. Full variable domain (outside the CDR3, taken from reference TRBV19 and TRBJ1-5): DGGITQSPKYLFRKEGQNVTLSCEQNLNHDAMYWYRQDPGQGLRLIYYSQIVNDFQKGDIAEGYSVSREKKESFPLTVTSAQKNPTAFYLCASSKTHGTANQPQHFGDGTRLSIL.

The rearrangement joins TRBV13 to TRBJ1-2; perhaps TRBD1 as D (5 bases). The CDR3 loop spans 13 amino acids. Per germline, CDR1 PRHDT and CDR2 FYEKMQ (reference sequence). Trimming left V 4 bases short and J 2 bases short, with 8 bases between. In DNA form, the CDR3 reads TGTGCCAGCAGCTCGACAGAGAACTATGGCTACACCTTC. Translated, it gives CASSSTENYGYTF.

Comments on this clone: Different DNA sequences within this sample yield the same CDR3. V usage is TRBV19 and J usage is TRBJ1-1; D unclear. Germline CDR1 is LNHDA and CDR2 is SQIVND (reference sequence). Trimming left V 3 bases short and J 2 bases short, with 7 bases between. The CDR3 length is 13 residues. DNA for the CDR3: TGTGCCAGTAGTATTGCGGTTAACACTGAAGCTTTCTTT. Protein product: CASSIAVNTEAFF.

This chain connects TRBV2 to TRBJ1-1; no firm D call. CDR3 length: 12 residues. V gave up 7 bases and J gave up 7 bases, with 13 bases separating them. CDR1 and CDR2 (germline): SNHLY, FYNNEI. CDR3 in DNA: TGTGCCAGCACCTCCCTGGCCAGTGAAGCTTTCTTT. Its protein product is CASTSLASEAFF.

The chain links TRBV5-1 to TRBJ1-1; a weak D match, TRBD1 (5 bases). V lost 5 bases, J lost 4 bases, and 12 bases lay in between. CDR3 size: 13 residues. CDR1 and CDR2 (germline): SGHRS, YFSETQ. DNA of the CDR3: TGCGCCAGCAGACAGGAGCCGGGCACTGAAGCTTTCTTT. This sequence encodes CASRQEPGTEAFF. The variable domain in full, completed from reference TRBV5-1 and TRBJ1-1, reads KAGVTQTPRYLIKTRGQQVTLSCSPISGHRSVSWYQQTPGQGLQFLFEYFSETQRNKGNFPGRFSGRQFSNSRSEMNVSTLELGDSALYLCASRQEPGTEAFFGQGTRLTVV.

The rearrangement links TRBV5-1 to TRBJ2-1, with 7 bases matching TRBD2. The CDR3 length is 15 residues. CDR1 is SGHRS and CDR2 is YFSETQ in the germline V gene. V shed 2 bases, J shed 8 bases, and the junction held 10 bases outside the gene matches. CDR3 residues: CASSLEPGTNYEQFF. Here the CDR3 DNA reads TGCGCCAGCAGCTTAGAACCCGGGACTAATTATGAGCAGTTCTTC.

The J gene is TRBJ2-5, the V gene TRBV4-1, with TRBD2 matching 11 bases. CDR3 length: 17 residues. Germline assignment: CDR1 MGHRA and CDR2 YSYEKL. J lost 0 bases, V lost 4 bases, and 7 bases had no gene match. The CDR3 sequence is CASSPLLAGENQETQYF. CDR3 DNA: TGCGCCAGCAGCCCACTACTAGCGGGGGAAAACCAAGAGACCCAGTACTTC.

The gene calls are TRBV7-9 and TRBJ1-1; D is possibly TRBD1 (6 bases). The CDR3 consists of 14 residues. Trimming cost V 11 bases and J 4 bases, with 20 bases left between them. In germline, CDR1 is SEHNR, CDR2 FQNEAQ (reference sequence). CDR3 in DNA: TGTGCCCTTGCCGGGGGGCAGGGTGGCACTGAAGCTTTCTTT. Translated, it gives CALAGGQGGTEAFF.